This is a list of T cell receptor beta chains from one sample in a study of shared clonotypes between healthy human individuals. The assay was immunoSEQ multiplex PCR, and TCRdb's table has in-frame clones only and misses some. The table records roughly 1,100,000 clones, about 80% of them present only once. The source material was memory CD4+ T cells sorted from blood. The receptors shown here come from a man between 18 and 35 years old in good health. CDR3s include the opening cysteine and the closing phenylalanine or tryptophan. A D gene is named only where the DNA matches it firmly. Where a row states a size, it is once, few, many or the class of an expanded clone; other rows omit it.

TRBJ2-5,TRBD1,TRBV6-1,-,CASSEGRQGRETQYF,TGTGCCAGCAGTGAGGGGCGACAGGGTAGAGAGACCCAGTACTTC
TRBJ2-5,-,TRBV19,-,CASSPGLAPRETQYF,TGTGCCAGTAGTCCCGGACTTGCTCCCAGAGAGACCCAGTACTTC
TRBJ1-6,-,TRBV11-2,-,CASTQEGTAPSSYNSPLHF,TGTGCCAGCACCCAAGAAGGGACGGCACCTAGCTCCTATAATTCACCCCTCCACTTT
TRBJ2-1,-,TRBV5-1,-,CASSLGQAYNEQFF,TGCGCCAGCAGCTTGGGGCAGGCTTACAATGAGCAGTTCTTC
TRBJ1-6,-,TRBV19,-,CASSIRQAYNSPLHF,TGTGCCAGTAGTATCCGACAAGCCTATAATTCACCCCTCCACTTT
TRBJ1-2,TRBD1,TRBV6-5,-,CASNPGQGAGGYTF,TGTGCCAGCAATCCCGGCCAGGGGGCTGGCGGCTACACCTTC
TRBJ2-5,TRBD2,TRBV7-9,-,CASSLPGGWETQYF,TGTGCCAGCAGCTTACCGGGAGGTTGGGAGACCCAGTACTTC
TRBJ2-1,TRBD2,TRBV7-2,-,CASSLGGSSSINEQFF,TGTGCCAGCAGCTTAGGCGGGAGTTCTTCTATCAATGAGCAGTTCTTC
TRBJ2-7,-,TRBV27,many,CASSGRVEYEQYF,TGTGCCAGCAGCGGTAGGGTGGAATACGAGCAGTACTTC
TRBJ1-6,-,TRBV18,many,CASSPFLAGGNSPLHF,TGTGCCAGCTCACCATTCTTGGCAGGAGGAAATTCACCCCTCCACTTT